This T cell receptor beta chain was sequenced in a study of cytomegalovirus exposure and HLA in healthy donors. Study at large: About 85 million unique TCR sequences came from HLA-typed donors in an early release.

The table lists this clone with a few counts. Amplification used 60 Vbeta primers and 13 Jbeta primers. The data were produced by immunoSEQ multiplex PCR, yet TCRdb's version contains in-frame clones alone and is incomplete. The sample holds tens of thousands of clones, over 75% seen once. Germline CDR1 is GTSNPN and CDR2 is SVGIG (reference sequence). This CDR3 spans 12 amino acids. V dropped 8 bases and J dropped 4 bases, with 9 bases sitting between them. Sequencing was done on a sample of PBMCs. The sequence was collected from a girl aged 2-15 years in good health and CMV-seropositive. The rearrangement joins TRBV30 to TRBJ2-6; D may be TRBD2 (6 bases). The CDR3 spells CARGEGANVLTF. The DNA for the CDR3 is TGTGCCCGCGGGGAGGGGGCCAACGTCCTGACTTTC.